Following are 17 T cell receptor beta chains from one sample sequenced in a study of cytomegalovirus exposure and HLA in healthy donors. Primers: 60 Vbeta forward and 13 Jbeta reverse. The data were produced by immunoSEQ multiplex PCR, yet TCRdb's version contains in-frame clones alone and is incomplete. The table has 100,000 or so clones, nearly 65% seen once; the top ten hold 4% to 5.5%. Sequencing used PBMCs. The receptor set was obtained from a human donor in good health.

The gene calls are TRBV6-1 and TRBJ1-3, with 7 bases identical to TRBD1. The CDR3 runs to 16 residues. Per the germline V gene, CDR1 is MNHNS and CDR2 is SASEGT. Trimming removed 1 base from V and 4 bases from J; junction bases left unmatched: 7. The CDR3 reads CASSEVEGAGGNTIYF. The CDR3 region has the DNA TGTGCCAGCAGTGAAGTTGAGGGGGCTGGCGGAAACACCATATATTTT.

In this sample, this clone turned up a few times. The genes are TRBV15 and TRBJ2-1; D gene uncertain. The CDR3 contains 15 residues. V was clipped by 1 base and J by 0 bases, with 7 bases between them. The germline V gene encodes CDR1 LNHNV and CDR2 YYDKDF (reference sequence). The chain's CDR3 is CATSRVKSSYNEQFF. Here the CDR3 DNA reads TGTGCCACCAGCAGAGTTAAGAGCTCCTACAATGAGCAGTTCTTC.

CDR3 bases: TGTGCCAGTGGAGCGGGGGGCGGAGGGAATGAGCAGTTCTTC. Translating it yields CASGAGGGGNEQFF. The chain carries TRBV19 and TRBJ2-1; TRBD2 agrees at 9 bases. Germline V lookup: CDR1 LNHDA, CDR2 SQIVND (reference sequence). With 8 bases clipped from V and 7 bases from J, the junction kept 9 bases outside the gene matches. The CDR3 has 14 amino acids.

The CDR3, as DNA: TGTGCCAGCACCGAAAGAGATCAGCCCCAGCATTTT. Its translation: CASTERDQPQHF. The gene calls are TRBV6-6 and TRBJ1-5; unclear D gene. Germline V gives CDR1 MNHNY, CDR2 SVGAGI (reference sequence). V was clipped by 7 bases and J by 5 bases, with 9 bases between them. CDR3 length: 12 residues.

This clone was counted a few times. This chain connects TRBV19 to TRBJ2-6; D perhaps matches TRBD1 (5 bases). V lost 4 bases, J lost 2 bases, and 18 bases lay in between. CDR3 size: 18 residues. Germline CDR1 and CDR2: LNHDA and SQIVND (reference sequence). The CDR3 here is CASSNSLQGSAGANVLTF. CDR3 DNA sequence: TGTGCCAGTAGTAATTCCCTCCAGGGTAGTGCTGGGGCCAACGTCCTGACTTTC.

The chain uses TRBV27 and TRBJ2-2; TRBD1 might be the D (6 bases). This CDR3 is 15 amino acids long. The germline CDR1 and CDR2 sequences are MNHEY and SMNVEV (reference sequence). V was cut by 5 bases and J by 5 bases, with 15 bases left in between. CDR3 region: CASSVQGFQTGELFF. As DNA, the CDR3 is TGTGCCAGCAGTGTCCAGGGGTTCCAAACCGGGGAGCTGTTTTTT.

The J gene is TRBJ2-1, the V gene TRBV7-9, with D tentatively TRBD2 (6 bases). Trimming left V 5 bases short and J 5 bases short, with 22 bases between. The germline CDR1 and CDR2 sequences are SEHNR and FQNEAQ (reference sequence). The CDR3 runs to 17 residues. Here the CDR3 DNA reads TGTGCCAGCAGCCTCGGGAGATTAGGCCGTATAAACAATGAGCAGTTCTTC. Translating gives CASSLGRLGRINNEQFF.

In regard to this clone: The sample carries other DNA sequences with the same CDR3. The V call is TRBV5-1, the J call TRBJ1-2, with 8 bases matching TRBD1. CDR1 is SGHRS and CDR2 is YFSETQ in the germline V gene. The CDR3 runs 14 residues. Trimming took 0 bases from V and 8 from J; bases not matched to a gene: 6. The CDR3 DNA sequence: TGCGCCAGCAGCTTGGCCGGGACAGGAGGGGGCTACACCTTC. Its translation is CASSLAGTGGGYTF.

The chain carries TRBV5-1 and TRBJ1-4; TRBD1 matches 9 bases. This CDR3 is 16 amino acids long. The germline V gene encodes CDR1 SGHRS and CDR2 YFSETQ. V was pared by 0 bases and J by 6 bases, with 6 bases of the junction left unmatched. CDR3 bases: TGCGCCAGCAGCTTGGGGGGACAGGGAGTATATGAAAAACTGTTTTTT. It yields the protein CASSLGGQGVYEKLFF.

This chain uses TRBV2 with TRBJ2-7; 12 bases map to TRBD2. The length of the CDR3 is 16 residues. Per germline, CDR1 SNHLY and CDR2 FYNNEI. V was pared by 1 base and J by 3 bases, with 4 bases of the junction left unmatched. The CDR3 DNA is TGTGCCAGCAGTGAAGTGCTAGCGGGAGGGGTCTACGAGCAGTACTTC. Protein sequence: CASSEVLAGGVYEQYF.

The chain uses TRBV29-1 and TRBJ2-3, with TRBD1 matching over 7 bases. With 0 bases clipped from V and 4 bases from J, the junction kept 19 bases outside the gene matches. The length of the CDR3 is 19 residues. Germline V gives CDR1 SQVTM, CDR2 ANQGSEA. The CDR3 DNA reads as TGCAGCGTTGAAGATTTAGGGGGCAACTCTCGGGCTCCCTCAGATACGCAGTATTTT. Protein: CSVEDLGGNSRAPSDTQYF.

This rearrangement joins TRBV7-8 to TRBJ2-1; D possibly corresponds to TRBD1 (6 bases). This CDR3 has 13 amino acids. The germline CDR1 and CDR2 sequences are SGHVS and FQNEAQ. V was trimmed by 4 bases and J by 7 bases, leaving 11 bases between them. Written as DNA, the CDR3 is TGTGCCAGCAGCTGGGGCCAGGGGAATGAGCAGTTCTTC. Its translation is CASSWGQGNEQFF.

For this clone: The identical CDR3 is also encoded by other nucleotide sequences in the sample. The chain carries TRBV6-4 and TRBJ2-5; a weak D match, TRBD2 (7 bases). Germline loops: CDR1 MRHNA, CDR2 SNTAGT. The CDR3 covers 15 residues. V shed 2 bases and J shed 4 bases, with 14 bases lying between them. The CDR3 loop is CASSDGTGGAETQYF. In nucleotides, the CDR3 is TGTGCCAGCAGTGACGGGACGGGGGGCGCAGAGACCCAGTACTTC.

The chain uses TRBV19 and TRBJ1-1, with D unresolved. Trimming shortened V by 1 base and J by 0 bases, and 6 bases separated the two germline ends. CDR3 length equals 14 residues. Germline V CDR1 and CDR2: LNHDA, SQIVND (reference sequence). The CDR3 DNA sequence: TGTGCCAGTAGTATAGGTAGTATGAACACTGAAGCTTTCTTT. Its translation: CASSIGSMNTEAFF. Combining the CDR3 with reference TRBV19 and TRBJ1-1 gives the whole variable domain DGGITQSPKYLFRKEGQNVTLSCEQNLNHDAMYWYRQDPGQGLRLIYYSQIVNDFQKGDIAEGYSVSREKKESFPLTVTSAQKNPTAFYLCASSIGSMNTEAFFGQGTRLTVV.

This clone has only a few counts. This chain links TRBV30 with TRBJ1-2, with 9 nucleotides matching TRBD1. The CDR3 is made up of 13 amino acids. Germline CDR1 GTSNPN, CDR2 SVGIG (reference sequence). The V and J ends lost 1 base and 6 bases, in that order; junction bases with no gene match: 3. The CDR3 DNA is TGTGCCTGGAGTGCAGGGACAGGGAATGGCTACACCTTC. Translated, it gives CAWSAGTGNGYTF.

J is TRBJ2-1 and V is TRBV10-2; TRBD2 matches at 8 bases. After removal of 8 bases from V and 6 bases from J, the junction contained 6 bases not matched to a gene. The germline CDR1 and CDR2 sequences are WSHSY and SAAADI. The CDR3 totals 13 residues. For the CDR3, the DNA is TGCGCCAGCGGCAGCGGGAGAGTCAATGAGCAGTTCTTC. Its translation: CASGSGRVNEQFF.

This clone came up a few times. The DNA for the CDR3 is TGTGCCAGCAGTTTAGCTGGGACAGGGGCCGGCGGCTACACCTTC. It yields the protein CASSLAGTGAGGYTF. The chain is built from TRBV27 and TRBJ1-2; 10 bases are a match to TRBD1. V lost 2 bases, J lost 8 bases, and 8 bases stayed unmatched. Germline-derived CDR1 and CDR2 are MNHEY and SMNVEV (reference sequence). This CDR3 spans 15 amino acids.